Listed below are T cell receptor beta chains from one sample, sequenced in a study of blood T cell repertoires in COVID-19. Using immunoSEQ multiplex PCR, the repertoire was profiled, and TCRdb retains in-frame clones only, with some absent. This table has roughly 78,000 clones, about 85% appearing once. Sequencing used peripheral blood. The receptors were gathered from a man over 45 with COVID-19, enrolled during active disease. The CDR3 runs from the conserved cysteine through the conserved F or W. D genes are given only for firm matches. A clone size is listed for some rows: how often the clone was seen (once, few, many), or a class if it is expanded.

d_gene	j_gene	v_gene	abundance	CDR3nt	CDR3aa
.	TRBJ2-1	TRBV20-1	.	TGCAGTGCTAGACCATACAATGAGCAGTTCTTC	CSARPYNEQFF
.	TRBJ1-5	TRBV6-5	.	TGTGCCAGCAGACCTGGACCGGGGAGTCAGCCCCAGCATTTT	CASRPGPGSQPQHF
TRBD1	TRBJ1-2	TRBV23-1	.	TGCGCCAGCAGACTATTTATGTCCGGGACAGGGGTCAATGGCTACACCTTC	CASRLFMSGTGVNGYTF
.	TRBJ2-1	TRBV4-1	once	TGCGCCAGCAGCCAAGACGGTCCCTACAATGAGCAGTTCTTC	CASSQDGPYNEQFF
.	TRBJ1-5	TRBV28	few	TGTGCCAGCAGCCTACCGGGGCAGGGGAAGAGGACCCAGCATTTT	CASSLPGQGKRTQHF
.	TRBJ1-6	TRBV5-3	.	TGTGCCAGAAGCTTCAGGGGCCGCAATTCACCCCTCCACTTT	CARSFRGRNSPLHF
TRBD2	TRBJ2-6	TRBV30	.	TGTGCCTGGAGTGTAAAGAGAGCGGGAGTGAACGGGGCCAACGTCCTGACTTTC	CAWSVKRAGVNGANVLTF
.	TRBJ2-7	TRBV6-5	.	TGTGCCAGCAGTCCCCAAGGGGGATGGTACCCGCAGTACTTC	CASSPQGGWYPQYF
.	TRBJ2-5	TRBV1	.	TGCACCAGCAGCCAAGAAGAGGAAGAGACCCAGTACTTC	CTSSQEEEETQYF
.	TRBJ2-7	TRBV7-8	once	TGTGCCAGCAGCTTAGGGCCCAGGGTTGGCGACGAGCAGTACTTC	CASSLGPRVGDEQYF
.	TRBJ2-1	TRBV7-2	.	TGTGCCAGCAGCTTAGCCCCCCAGTTCGATGAGCAGTTCTTC	CASSLAPQFDEQFF
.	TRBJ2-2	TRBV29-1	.	TGCAGCGTTGAAGCACAGGGAACGGAGCTGTTTTTT	CSVEAQGTELFF
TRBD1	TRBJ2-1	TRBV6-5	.	TGTGCCAGCAGGGCGGACAGGGTCAACAATGAGCAGTTCTTC	CASRADRVNNEQFF
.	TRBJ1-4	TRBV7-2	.	TGTGCCAGCAGCCCAGGGGCAGGGAGGGGTGAAAAACTGTTTTTT	CASSPGAGRGEKLFF
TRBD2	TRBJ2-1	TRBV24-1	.	TGTGCCACCAGTGACCCCGGGACTAGCGGGAGGTACAATGAGCAGTTCTTC	CATSDPGTSGRYNEQFF
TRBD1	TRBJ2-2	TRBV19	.	TGTGCCAGTAGTATCATGGGGACAGCGAACACCGGGGAGCTGTTTTTT	CASSIMGTANTGELFF
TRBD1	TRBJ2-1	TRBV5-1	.	TGCGCCAGCAGCCCCCTTGGGACAGAGAACCACAATGAGCAGTTCTTC	CASSPLGTENHNEQFF
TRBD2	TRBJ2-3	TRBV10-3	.	TGTGCCATCACCTTCACTAGCGGGGCGATCACAGATACGCAGTATTTT	CAITFTSGAITDTQYF
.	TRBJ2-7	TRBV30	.	TGTGCCTGGAGTGTACAAAGTTACTACGAGCAGTACTTC	CAWSVQSYYEQYF
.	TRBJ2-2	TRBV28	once	TGTGCCAGCACCGGTGGTTTGTACACCGGGGAGCTGTTTTTT	CASTGGLYTGELFF
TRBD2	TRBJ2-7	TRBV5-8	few	TGTGCCAGCAGCTTGGACGGGACTAAACTACGGAAGCAGTACTTC	CASSLDGTKLRKQYF
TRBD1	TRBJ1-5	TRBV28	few	TGTGCCAGCAGTTTTCAGGGGGACGGTGGTCAGCCCCAGCATTTT	CASSFQGDGGQPQHF
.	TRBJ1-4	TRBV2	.	TGTGCCAGCAACAAACCGGGACAAAATGAAAAACTGTTTTTT	CASNKPGQNEKLFF
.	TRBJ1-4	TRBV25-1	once	TGTGCCAGCAGTTTTCATACAGGGTTCCTGGAGACTAATGAAAAACTGTTTTTT	CASSFHTGFLETNEKLFF
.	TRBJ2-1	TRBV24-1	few	TGTGCCACCAACGGAAGAGGAAGCAATGAGCAGTTCTTC	CATNGRGSNEQFF
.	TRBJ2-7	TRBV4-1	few	TGCGCCAGCAGCCAAGATAGGGGCAGAACCTACGAGCAGTACTTC	CASSQDRGRTYEQYF
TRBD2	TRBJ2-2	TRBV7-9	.	TGTGCCAGCAGCTTGGGACTAGCGGGACGCACCGGGGAGCTGTTTTTT	CASSLGLAGRTGELFF
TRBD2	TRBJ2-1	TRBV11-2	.	TGTGCCAGCAGCCGACTAGCGGGGCCGGGCAATGAGCAGTTCTTC	CASSRLAGPGNEQFF
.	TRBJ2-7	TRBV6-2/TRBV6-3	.	TGTGCCAGCAGTCCCGGCGGAAGTAGAACCTACGAGCAGTACTTC	CASSPGGSRTYEQYF
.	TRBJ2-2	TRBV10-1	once	TGCGCCAGCAGTGCAGGGGTGAACACCGGGGAGCTGTTTTTT	CASSAGVNTGELFF
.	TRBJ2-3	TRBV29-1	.	TGCAGCGTTGGGGCAGCCGCAGATACGCAGTATTTT	CSVGAAADTQYF
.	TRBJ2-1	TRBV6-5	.	TGTGCCAGCAGCTACACCTCGGGCTCCTACAATGAGCAGTTCTTC	CASSYTSGSYNEQFF
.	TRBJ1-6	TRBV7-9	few	TGTGCCAGCAGCTTCATAGATTCACCCCTCCACTTT	CASSFIDSPLHF
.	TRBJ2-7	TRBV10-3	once	TGTGCCACACAGGGGGCCGTAGCGGGAGGTAGCTCCTACGAGCAGTACTTC	CATQGAVAGGSSYEQYF
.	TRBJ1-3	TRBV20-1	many	TGCAGTGCCTTAGGAAACACCATATATTTT	CSALGNTIYF
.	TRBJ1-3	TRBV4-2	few	TGTGCCAGCAGCCAAGGGCGGGGAGAAGGAAACACCATATATTTT	CASSQGRGEGNTIYF
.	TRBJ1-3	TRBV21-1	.	TGTGCCAGCAGCAACAGGGCTGGAAACACCATATATTTT	CASSNRAGNTIYF
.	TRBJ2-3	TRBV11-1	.	TGTGCCAGCAGCCCCCGGGTTTCTGATACGCAGTATTTT	CASSPRVSDTQYF
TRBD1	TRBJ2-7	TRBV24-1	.	TGTGCCACCAGTGACGGACAGGGGGTCTCCTACGAGCAGTACTTC	CATSDGQGVSYEQYF
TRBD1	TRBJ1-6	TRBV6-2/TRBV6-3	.	TGTGCCAGCAGTGACGGGACAGGGGGCGCCAATAATTCACCCCTCCACTTT	CASSDGTGGANNSPLHF
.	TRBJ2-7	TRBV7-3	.	TGTGCCAGCAGCTTACAGGGCCACGCAGCTGACGAGCAGTACTTC	CASSLQGHAADEQYF
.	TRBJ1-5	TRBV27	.	TGTGCCAGCAGTTTAGATAGGAGCCCTGGGCAGCCCCAGCATTTT	CASSLDRSPGQPQHF
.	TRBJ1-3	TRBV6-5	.	TGTGCCAGCAGTTACTCTGGGGCAGAAGGAAACACCATATATTTT	CASSYSGAEGNTIYF
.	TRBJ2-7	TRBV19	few	TGTGCCAGTAGTATCGACTATTTAACCGAGCAGTACTTC	CASSIDYLTEQYF
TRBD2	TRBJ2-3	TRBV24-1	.	TGTGCCACCAGTGACCGACTAGCGGGAGGGCCGGATACGCAGTATTTT	CATSDRLAGGPDTQYF
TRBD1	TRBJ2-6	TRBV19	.	TGTGCCAGTAGGGCAGGGGGCGCGGGGGCCAACGTCCTGACTTTC	CASRAGGAGANVLTF
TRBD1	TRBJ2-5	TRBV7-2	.	TGTGCCAGCAGCTTAGCGCCGGACAGGGGCCCGACCCAGTACTTC	CASSLAPDRGPTQYF
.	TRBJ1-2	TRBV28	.	TGTGCCAGCAGCCGCCTGGCCGGGACACATTATGGCTACACCTTC	CASSRLAGTHYGYTF
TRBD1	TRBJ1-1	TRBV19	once	TGTGCCAGTAGTATACAGGGGGTTGAGAACACTGAAGCTTTCTTT	CASSIQGVENTEAFF
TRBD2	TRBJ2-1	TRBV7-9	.	TGTGCCAGCTCCAGAGGAGCGGGAACGAACAATGAGCAGTTCTTC	CASSRGAGTNNEQFF
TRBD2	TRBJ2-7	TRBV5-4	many	TGTGCCAGCAGCTTGTTGAGCGGGAGAGACCACGAGCAGTACTTC	CASSLLSGRDHEQYF
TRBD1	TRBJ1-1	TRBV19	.	TGTGCCACGAAATCCCAACAGGGGGCACACACTGAAGCTTTCTTT	CATKSQQGAHTEAFF
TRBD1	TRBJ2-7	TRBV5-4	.	TGTGCCAGCAGCATTACGTGGACAGGGGATGACGAGCAGTACTTC	CASSITWTGDDEQYF
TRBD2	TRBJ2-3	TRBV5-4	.	TGTGCCAGCAGCTTGGTTAGCGGGAGAAAAGATACGCAGTATTTT	CASSLVSGRKDTQYF
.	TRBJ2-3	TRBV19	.	TGTGCCAGTAGATTCCGACAGGAGGCAGATACGCAGTATTTT	CASRFRQEADTQYF
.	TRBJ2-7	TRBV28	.	TGTGCCAGCAGTTTGCGCAACTCGGGCTACGAGCAGTACTTC	CASSLRNSGYEQYF
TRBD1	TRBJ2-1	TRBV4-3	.	TGCGCCAGCAGCCAAGAATCTTGGGACAGGCGAAATGAGCAGTTCTTC	CASSQESWDRRNEQFF
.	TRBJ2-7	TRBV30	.	TGTGCCTGGAGGGGGGCCTCCTACGAGCAGTACTTC	CAWRGASYEQYF
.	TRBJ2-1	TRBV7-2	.	TGTGCCAGCAGCTTACTTCAGGGTGTCGGTGAGCAGTTCTTC	CASSLLQGVGEQFF
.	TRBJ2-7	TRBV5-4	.	TGTGCCAGCAGCGGTCCCCCGGGGAACCACGAGCAGTACTTC	CASSGPPGNHEQYF